A selection of T cell receptor beta chains follows, all from one sample in a study of CD8 T cells in Susac syndrome. TCRdb re-derived calls from the immunoSEQ multiplex PCR reads in MiXCR, one entry per CDR3 protein. The sample records a few hundred thousand distinct CDR3 sequences, just over 90% being singletons. Sequenced: CD4+ T cells from PBMCs. The source is a human donor with multiple sclerosis. Both conserved end residues are part of each CDR3. A D gene is named only where the DNA matches it firmly. Expanded clones get a size class; other rows say once, few or many, or leave the size out.

D gene,clone size,V gene,J gene,CDR3 protein,CDR3 DNA
-,-,TRBV7-2,TRBJ1-1,CASSSGSNTEAFF,TGTGCCAGCAGCTCAGGGTCAAACACTGAAGCTTTCTTT
TRBD2,-,TRBV4-1,TRBJ2-5,CASSRGGQETQYF,TGCGCCAGCAGCCGGGGGGGCCAAGAGACCCAGTACTTC
-,once,TRBV19,TRBJ1-1,CASSKNTGQNTEAFF,TGTGCCAGTAGTAAAAATACGGGACAGAACACTGAAGCTTTCTTT
-,-,TRBV6-2/TRBV6-3,TRBJ1-6,CASSSTVGSPLHF,TGTGCCAGCAGTTCGACGGTGGGATCACCCCTCCACTTT
-,-,TRBV24-1,TRBJ2-1,CATSDPGQYTYNEQFF,TGTGCCACCAGTGATCCGGGACAATATACCTACAATGAGCAGTTCTTC
-,-,TRBV7-9,TRBJ2-7,CASSLAQQAYEQYF,TGTGCCAGCAGCTTAGCCCAGCAGGCCTACGAGCAGTACTTC
-,-,TRBV18,TRBJ1-5,CASSRDDLNQPQHF,TGTGCCAGCTCACGCGATGACTTAAATCAGCCCCAGCATTTT
-,-,TRBV25-1,TRBJ2-1,CASSESLGKGGEQFF,TGTGCCAGCAGTGAATCGCTGGGGAAGGGCGGTGAGCAGTTCTTC
-,few,TRBV27,TRBJ1-1,CASRGTVNTEAFF,TGTGCCAGCAGGGGGACGGTGAACACTGAAGCTTTCTTT
TRBD2,-,TRBV6-1,TRBJ2-3,CASSTTSGGPDTQYF,TGTGCCAGCAGCACGACTAGCGGGGGACCAGATACGCAGTATTTT
TRBD2,-,TRBV6-1,TRBJ2-3,CASRSTSGSTDTQYF,TGTGCCAGCAGGTCAACTAGCGGAAGCACAGATACGCAGTATTTT
-,-,TRBV3-1,TRBJ1-1,CASSQDIGYTEAFF,TGTGCCAGCAGCCAAGATATCGGATACACTGAAGCTTTCTTT
-,-,TRBV3-1,TRBJ2-5,CASSQAQGETQYF,TGTGCCAGCAGCCAAGCACAGGGAGAGACCCAGTACTTC
-,-,TRBV24-1,TRBJ1-2,CATSPSGNYGYTF,TGTGCCACCAGTCCATCAGGAAACTATGGCTACACCTTC
-,-,TRBV7-2,TRBJ2-5,CASSLAPRGQETQYF,TGTGCCAGCAGCTTAGCCCCCCGCGGACAAGAGACCCAGTACTTC
TRBD1,once,TRBV24-1,TRBJ2-1,CATSDAHSGQGIRNEQFF,TGTGCCACCAGTGATGCACACTCGGGACAGGGGATACGCAATGAGCAGTTCTTC
-,once,TRBV20-1,TRBJ1-5,CSAWMAADQPQHF,TGCAGTGCTTGGATGGCAGCGGATCAGCCCCAGCATTTT
-,once,TRBV20-1,TRBJ2-1,CSAGGPNEQFF,TGCAGTGCTGGGGGGCCGAATGAGCAGTTCTTC
-,-,TRBV12-3/TRBV12-4,TRBJ2-7,CASSLSGSYEQYF,TGTGCCAGCAGTTTGTCGGGTTCCTACGAGCAGTACTTC
-,-,TRBV5-1,TRBJ2-4,CASSSGRLLAKNIQYF,TGCGCCAGCAGCTCGGGACGCCTCCTAGCCAAAAACATTCAGTACTTC
-,-,TRBV4-1,TRBJ2-5,CASSQYHSASGETQYF,TGCGCCAGCAGCCAATATCACAGTGCCTCGGGAGAGACCCAGTACTTC
-,few,TRBV27,TRBJ2-3,CASGLGWGTDTQYF,TGTGCCAGTGGGTTGGGATGGGGCACAGATACGCAGTATTTT
TRBD2,-,TRBV19,TRBJ2-3,CASSIMRGSGDTQYF,TGTGCCAGTAGTATTATGCGGGGGAGCGGAGATACGCAGTATTTT
-,-,TRBV27,TRBJ2-1,CASSLMAPGGFYNEQFF,TGTGCCAGCAGTTTAATGGCGCCAGGTGGCTTCTACAATGAGCAGTTCTTC
-,-,TRBV5-1,TRBJ1-2,CASSFDTNYGYTF,TGCGCCAGCAGCTTTGACACCAACTATGGCTACACCTTC
-,-,TRBV5-1,TRBJ1-2,CASSLPGAGYTF,TGCGCCAGCAGCTTGCCAGGGGCAGGCTACACCTTC
TRBD1,-,TRBV24-1,TRBJ2-1,CATSGTLGTGAFNEQFF,TGTGCCACCAGTGGGACCCTCGGGACAGGGGCCTTCAATGAGCAGTTCTTC
TRBD1,-,TRBV6-2/TRBV6-3,TRBJ1-5,CASSYGMDRDNQPQHF,TGTGCCAGCAGTTACGGCATGGACAGGGACAATCAGCCCCAGCATTTT
TRBD2,-,TRBV4-1,TRBJ2-3,CASSLRTSSTDTQYF,TGCGCCAGCAGCCTCCGGACTAGCAGTACAGATACGCAGTATTTT
TRBD2,-,TRBV10-2,TRBJ2-2,CAGRGGGLNTGELFF,TGCGCCGGCCGTGGCGGGGGATTGAACACCGGGGAGCTGTTTTTT
-,-,TRBV4-1,TRBJ1-2,CASSQGALNYGYTF,TGCGCCAGCAGCCAAGGAGCGCTCAACTATGGCTACACCTTC
-,-,TRBV7-3,TRBJ1-3,CASSLPGADSGNTIYF,TGTGCCAGCAGCTTACCTGGGGCAGACTCTGGAAACACCATATATTTT
-,-,TRBV6-6,TRBJ1-2,CASSPGTINYGYTF,TGTGCCAGCAGCCCCGGGACAATCAACTATGGCTACACCTTC
TRBD2,-,TRBV7-6,TRBJ2-2,CASSLGASGGASTGELFF,TGTGCCAGCAGCTTAGGGGCTAGCGGGGGGGCCTCTACCGGGGAGCTGTTTTTT
TRBD2,-,TRBV7-2,TRBJ2-5,CASSLGVGGGRETQYF,TGTGCCAGCAGCTTAGGAGTCGGGGGAGGGCGGGAGACCCAGTACTTC
-,-,TRBV30,TRBJ2-5,CAWSVGDKTQYF,TGTGCCTGGAGTGTGGGGGATAAGACCCAGTACTTC
-,-,TRBV7-2,TRBJ2-5,CASSLDRWEETQYF,TGTGCCAGCAGCTTAGATCGGTGGGAAGAGACCCAGTACTTC
-,-,TRBV3-1,TRBJ1-1,CASSQGAGMTNTEAFF,TGTGCCAGCAGCCAAGGGGCGGGGATGACGAACACTGAAGCTTTCTTT
TRBD1,-,TRBV12-3/TRBV12-4,TRBJ2-3,CASSAPRTGADTQYF,TGTGCCAGCAGTGCCCCGAGGACAGGGGCAGATACGCAGTATTTT
-,-,TRBV29-1,TRBJ2-1,CSVESQGIRNEQFF,TGCAGCGTTGAGAGTCAGGGCATACGTAATGAGCAGTTCTTC